Following are 4 T cell receptor beta chains from one sample sequenced in a study of blood T cell repertoires in COVID-19. Only in-frame clones appear in the TCRdb table, and some are missing; sequencing was by immunoSEQ multiplex PCR. There are over 140,000 clones in the sample; 80% to 85% occur only once, and less than 4% lies in the top ten. The sample consisted of peripheral blood. Source of these receptors: a woman aged 55-69 years with acute or convalescent COVID-19.

This chain connects TRBV9 to TRBJ1-2, with 8 bases that match TRBD1. V shed 4 bases and J 4 bases; nucleotides not matched to a gene: 12. CDR1 and CDR2 from the germline V gene are SGDLS and YYNGEE. The CDR3 length is 16 residues. The CDR3 region is CASSPGQGGTVYGYTF. The CDR3 DNA sequence: TGTGCCAGCAGCCCCGGACAGGGTGGAACTGTCTATGGCTACACCTTC.

The chain uses TRBV28 and TRBJ1-1, with 9 positions matching TRBD1. J was trimmed by 0 bases and V by 6 bases; bases with no gene match: 14. This CDR3 is built from 18 residues. Germline CDR1 is MDHEN and CDR2 is SYDVKM. In DNA, the CDR3 is TGTGCCAGCAGCCGCCAAACAGGGGGCGTTAGGATGAACACTGAAGCTTTCTTT. Its protein product is CASSRQTGGVRMNTEAFF. The full variable domain, in which reference TRBV28 and TRBJ1-1 provide the parts outside the CDR3, is DVKVTQSSRYLVKRTGEKVFLECVQDMDHENMFWYRQDPGLGLRLIYFSYDVKMKEKGDIPEGYSVSREKKERFSLILESASTNQTSMYLCASSRQTGGVRMNTEAFFGQGTRLTVV.

This chain connects TRBV28 to TRBJ1-3, with 8 bases fitting TRBD1. The CDR3 length is 15 residues. Per germline, CDR1 MDHEN and CDR2 SYDVKM. Unmatched junction bases numbered 7, after V lost 6 bases and J lost 3 bases. CDR3 sequence (DNA): TGTGCCAGCAGCAGCGACAGGGGTTATGGAAACACCATATATTTT. Translation gives CASSSDRGYGNTIYF. Full variable domain (outside the CDR3, taken from reference TRBV28 and TRBJ1-3): DVKVTQSSRYLVKRTGEKVFLECVQDMDHENMFWYRQDPGLGLRLIYFSYDVKMKEKGDIPEGYSVSREKKERFSLILESASTNQTSMYLCASSSDRGYGNTIYFGEGSWLTVV.

The V and J genes are TRBV7-2 and TRBJ2-3, with D possibly matching TRBD1 (5 bases). V lost 2 bases and J lost 2, with 8 bases in between. This CDR3 is built from 14 residues. The germline V gene has CDR1 SGHTA and CDR2 FQGNSA. The CDR3 nucleotides are TGTGCCAGCAGCTTATCCGGACACACAGATACGCAGTATTTT. It codes for CASSLSGHTDTQYF.